Below, one TCR beta chain is given with its context. The source of the sample is a study of identical twins. A single record per CDR3 protein comes from TCRdb applying MiXCR to the 5' RACE reads. The sample holds about 470,000 distinct CDR3 sequences, approximately 24% seen once. V dropped 5 bases and J dropped 6; count of bases not matched to a gene: 12. The CDR3 spans 18 residues. These data were also reused for a study on T cells expressing NK-cell markers.

The source is a woman in her late teens or twenties in good health. The gene calls are TRBV12-3 or TRBV12-4 and TRBJ2-1; the match to TRBD2 covers 14 bases. Sequenced material: CD4+ T cells sorted from blood. The CDR3 spells CASSTRTSGRLTPNEQFF. CDR3 in DNA: TGTGCCAGCAGTACTCGGACTAGCGGGAGGTTAACCCCCAATGAGCAGTTCTTC.